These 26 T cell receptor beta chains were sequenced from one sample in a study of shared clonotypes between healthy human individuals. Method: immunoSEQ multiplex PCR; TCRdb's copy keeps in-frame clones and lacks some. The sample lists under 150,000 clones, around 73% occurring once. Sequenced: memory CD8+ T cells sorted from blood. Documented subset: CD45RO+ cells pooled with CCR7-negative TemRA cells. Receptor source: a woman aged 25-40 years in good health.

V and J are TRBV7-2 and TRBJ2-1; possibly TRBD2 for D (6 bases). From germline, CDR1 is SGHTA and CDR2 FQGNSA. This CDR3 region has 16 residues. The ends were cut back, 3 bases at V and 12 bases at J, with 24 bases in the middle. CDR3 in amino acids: CASSFLPSAITGGQFF. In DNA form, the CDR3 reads TGTGCCAGCAGCTTCTTGCCTAGCGCAATCACGGGTGGGCAGTTCTTC.

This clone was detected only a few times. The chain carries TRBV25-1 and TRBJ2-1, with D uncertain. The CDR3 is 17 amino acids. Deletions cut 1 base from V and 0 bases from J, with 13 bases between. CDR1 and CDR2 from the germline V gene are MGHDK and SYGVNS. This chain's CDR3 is CASSESLGESSYNEQFF. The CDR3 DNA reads TGTGCCAGCAGTGAATCCCTCGGAGAGAGCTCCTACAATGAGCAGTTCTTC.

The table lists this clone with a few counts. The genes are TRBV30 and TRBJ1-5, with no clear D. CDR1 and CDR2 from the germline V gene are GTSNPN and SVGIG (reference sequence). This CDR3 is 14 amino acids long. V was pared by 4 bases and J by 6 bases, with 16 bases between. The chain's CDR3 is CAWTSGQVSQPQHF. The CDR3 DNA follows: TGTGCCTGGACTAGCGGCCAAGTCAGTCAGCCCCAGCATTTT. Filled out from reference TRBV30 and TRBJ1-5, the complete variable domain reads SQTIHQWPATLVQPVGSPLSLECTVEGTSNPNLYWYRQAAGRGLQLLFYSVGIGQISSEVPQNLSASRPQDRQFILSSKKLLLSDSGFYLCAWTSGQVSQPQHFGDGTRLSIL.

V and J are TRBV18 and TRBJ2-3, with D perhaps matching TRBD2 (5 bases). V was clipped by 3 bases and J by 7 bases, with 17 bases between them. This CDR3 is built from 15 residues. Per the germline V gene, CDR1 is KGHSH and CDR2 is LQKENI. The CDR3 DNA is TGTGCCAGCTCACCTCTTACCGAAATCGGGAATACGCAGTATTTT. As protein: CASSPLTEIGNTQYF.

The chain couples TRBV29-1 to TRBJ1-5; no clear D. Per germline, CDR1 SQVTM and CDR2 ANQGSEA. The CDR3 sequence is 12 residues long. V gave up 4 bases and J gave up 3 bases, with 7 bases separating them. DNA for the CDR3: TGCAGCGTTGCGGGATACAATCAGCCCCAGCATTTT. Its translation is CSVAGYNQPQHF.

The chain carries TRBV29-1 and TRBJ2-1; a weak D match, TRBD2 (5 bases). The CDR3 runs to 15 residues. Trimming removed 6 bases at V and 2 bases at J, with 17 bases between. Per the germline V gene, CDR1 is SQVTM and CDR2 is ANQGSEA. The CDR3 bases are TGCAGCGTGACAAATAGCGCCCCCGCCTACAATGAGCAGTTCTTC. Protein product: CSVTNSAPAYNEQFF.

The CDR3 protein is CASSQEGGARAEQYF. The CDR3 DNA follows: TGCGCCAGCAGCCAAGAAGGAGGGGCGCGAGCCGAGCAGTACTTC. The J gene is TRBJ2-7, the V gene TRBV4-1; the D gene is possibly TRBD2 (6 bases). Deletions cut 0 bases from V and 6 bases from J, with 15 bases between. There are 15 residues in the CDR3. CDR1 and CDR2 (germline): MGHRA, YSYEKL.

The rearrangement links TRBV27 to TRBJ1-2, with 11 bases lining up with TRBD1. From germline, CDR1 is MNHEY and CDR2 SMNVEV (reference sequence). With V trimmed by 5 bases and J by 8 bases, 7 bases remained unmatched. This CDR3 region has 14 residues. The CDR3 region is CASSQGQGARGYTF. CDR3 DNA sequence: TGTGCCAGCAGTCAAGGACAGGGGGCGAGAGGCTACACCTTC.

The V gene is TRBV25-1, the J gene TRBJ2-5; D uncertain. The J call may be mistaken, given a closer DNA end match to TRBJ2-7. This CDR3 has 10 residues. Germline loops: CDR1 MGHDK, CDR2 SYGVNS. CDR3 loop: CASSDYEQYF. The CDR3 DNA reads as TGTGCCAGCAGTGACTACGAGCAGTACTTC.

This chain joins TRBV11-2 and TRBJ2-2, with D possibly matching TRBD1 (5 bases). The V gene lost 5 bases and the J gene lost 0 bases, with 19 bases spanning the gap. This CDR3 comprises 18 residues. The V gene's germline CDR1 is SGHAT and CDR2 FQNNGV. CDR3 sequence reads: CASSKHLPRTTNTGELFF. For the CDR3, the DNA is TGTGCCAGCAGCAAACATTTACCTCGGACAACGAACACCGGGGAGCTGTTTTTT. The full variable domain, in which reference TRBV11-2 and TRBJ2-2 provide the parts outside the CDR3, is EAGVAQSPRYKIIEKRQSVAFWCNPISGHATLYWYQQILGQGPKLLIQFQNNGVVDDSQLPKDRFSAERLKGVDSTLKIQPAKLEDSAVYLCASSKHLPRTTNTGELFFGEGSRLTVL.

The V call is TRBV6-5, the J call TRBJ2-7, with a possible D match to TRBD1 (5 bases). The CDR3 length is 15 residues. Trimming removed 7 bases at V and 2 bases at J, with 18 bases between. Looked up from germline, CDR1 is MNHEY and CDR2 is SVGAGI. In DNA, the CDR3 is TGTGCCAGCACCCCCCCCACAGGAGCCGCCTACGAGCAGTACTTC. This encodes CASTPPTGAAYEQYF.

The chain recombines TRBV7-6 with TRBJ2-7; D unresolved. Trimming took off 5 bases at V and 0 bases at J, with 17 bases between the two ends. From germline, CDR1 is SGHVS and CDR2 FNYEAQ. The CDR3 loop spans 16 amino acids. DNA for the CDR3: TGTGCCAGCAGCACAGCCATCCTACGCAGCTCCTACGAGCAGTACTTC. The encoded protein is CASSTAILRSSYEQYF.

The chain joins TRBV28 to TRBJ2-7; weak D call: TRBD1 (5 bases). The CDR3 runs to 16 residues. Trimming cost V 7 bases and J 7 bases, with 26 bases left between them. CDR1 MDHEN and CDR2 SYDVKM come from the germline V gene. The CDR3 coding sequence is TGTGCCAGCACCCGAAGTTTGGACATTGGTCCGACAGAGCAGTACTTC. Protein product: CASTRSLDIGPTEQYF.

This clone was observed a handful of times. The CDR3 nucleotides read TGCGCCAGCAGTGACGCACACCTCTATGGCTACACCTTC. Its translation is CASSDAHLYGYTF. The V gene is TRBV10-1, the J gene TRBJ1-2, with D unresolved. Trimming cost V 3 bases and J 4 bases, with 9 bases left between them. The CDR3 is made up of 13 amino acids. The germline V gene has CDR1 WNHNN and CDR2 SYGVQD (reference sequence).

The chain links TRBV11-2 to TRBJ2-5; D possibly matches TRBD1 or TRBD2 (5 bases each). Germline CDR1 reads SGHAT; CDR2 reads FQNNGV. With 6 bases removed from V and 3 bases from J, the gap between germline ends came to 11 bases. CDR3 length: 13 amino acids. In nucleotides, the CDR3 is TGTGCCAGCAGTCGGGACGGTGAAGAGACCCAGTACTTC. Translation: CASSRDGEETQYF.

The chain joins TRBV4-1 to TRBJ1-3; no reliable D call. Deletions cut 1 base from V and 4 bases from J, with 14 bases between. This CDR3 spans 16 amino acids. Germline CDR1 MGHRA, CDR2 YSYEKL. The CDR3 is CASSQGAPSRGNTIYF. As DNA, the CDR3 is TGCGCCAGCAGCCAAGGCGCTCCCTCCCGAGGAAACACCATATATTTT.

The DNA of the CDR3 is TGTGCCAGCAGTTTGGGTGACGAGCAGTACTTC. Its protein is CASSLGDEQYF. The chain combines TRBV27 with TRBJ2-7, with no clear D. The V gene's germline CDR1 is MNHEY and CDR2 SMNVEV (reference sequence). The CDR3 has 11 residues. The germline V and J ends were trimmed by 3 bases and 5 bases, with 5 bases remaining between them.

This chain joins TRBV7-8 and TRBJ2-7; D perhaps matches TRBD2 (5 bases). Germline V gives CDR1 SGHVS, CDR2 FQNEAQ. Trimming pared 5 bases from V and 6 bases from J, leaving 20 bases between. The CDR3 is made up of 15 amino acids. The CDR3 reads CASSPSGGSPREQYF. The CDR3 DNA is TGTGCCAGCAGCCCCTCTGGTGGGAGCCCTCGCGAGCAGTACTTC.

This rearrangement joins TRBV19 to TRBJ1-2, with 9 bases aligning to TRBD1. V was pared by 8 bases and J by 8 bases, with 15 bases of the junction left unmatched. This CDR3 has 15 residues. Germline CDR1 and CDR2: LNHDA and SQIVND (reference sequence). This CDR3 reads CASRGGDRAPRGYTF. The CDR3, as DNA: TGTGCCAGTCGCGGGGGGGACAGGGCGCCGAGGGGCTACACCTTC. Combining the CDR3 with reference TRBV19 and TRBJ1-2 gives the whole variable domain DGGITQSPKYLFRKEGQNVTLSCEQNLNHDAMYWYRQDPGQGLRLIYYSQIVNDFQKGDIAEGYSVSREKKESFPLTVTSAQKNPTAFYLCASRGGDRAPRGYTFGSGTRLTVV.

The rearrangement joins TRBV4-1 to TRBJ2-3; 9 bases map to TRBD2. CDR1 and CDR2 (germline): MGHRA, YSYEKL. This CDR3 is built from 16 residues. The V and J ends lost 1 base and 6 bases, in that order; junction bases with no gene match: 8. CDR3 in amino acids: CASSQVLAGVGDTQYF. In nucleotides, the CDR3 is TGCGCCAGCAGCCAAGTATTAGCGGGAGTGGGCGATACGCAGTATTTT.

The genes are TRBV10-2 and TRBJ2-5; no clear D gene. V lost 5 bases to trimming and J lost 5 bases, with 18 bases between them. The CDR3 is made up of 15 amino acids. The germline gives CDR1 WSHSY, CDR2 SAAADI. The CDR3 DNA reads TGCGCCAGCAGTCCCAGAGCGTATCTCCGGGAGACCCAGTACTTC. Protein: CASSPRAYLRETQYF.

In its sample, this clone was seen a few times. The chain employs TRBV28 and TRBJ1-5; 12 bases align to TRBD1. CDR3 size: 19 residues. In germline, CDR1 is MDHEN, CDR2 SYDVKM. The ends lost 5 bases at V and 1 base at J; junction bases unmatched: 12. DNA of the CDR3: TGTGCCAGCAGTAGGCCGGGGGACAGGGGGCGGGCCAGCAATCAGCCCCAGCATTTT. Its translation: CASSRPGDRGRASNQPQHF.

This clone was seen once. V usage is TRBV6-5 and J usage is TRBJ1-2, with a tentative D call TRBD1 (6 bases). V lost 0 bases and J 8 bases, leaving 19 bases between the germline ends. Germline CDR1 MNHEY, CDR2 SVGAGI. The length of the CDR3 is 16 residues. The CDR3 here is CASSYSRLGGARGYTF. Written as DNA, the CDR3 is TGTGCCAGCAGTTACTCGAGGCTTGGGGGCGCGCGGGGCTACACCTTC.

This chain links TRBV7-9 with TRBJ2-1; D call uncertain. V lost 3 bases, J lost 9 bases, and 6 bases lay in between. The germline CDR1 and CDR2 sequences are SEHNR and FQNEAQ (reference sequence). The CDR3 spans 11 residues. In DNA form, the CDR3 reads TGTGCCAGCAGCTTGACCCCTGAGCAGTTCTTC. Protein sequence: CASSLTPEQFF. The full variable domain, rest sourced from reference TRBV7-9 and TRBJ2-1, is DTGVSQNPRHKITKRGQNVTFRCDPISEHNRLYWYRQTLGQGPEFLTYFQNEAQLEKSRLLSDRFSAERPKGSFSTLEIQRTEQGDSAMYLCASSLTPEQFFGPGTRLTVL.

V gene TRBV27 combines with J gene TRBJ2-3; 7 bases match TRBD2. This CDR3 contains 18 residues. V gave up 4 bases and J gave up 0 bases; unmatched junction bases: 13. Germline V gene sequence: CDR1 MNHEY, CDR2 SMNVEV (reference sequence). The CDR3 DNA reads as TGTGCCAGCAGTTCCCTCGCTGGACTTAGCGGGAGCACAGATACGCAGTATTTT. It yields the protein CASSSLAGLSGSTDTQYF.

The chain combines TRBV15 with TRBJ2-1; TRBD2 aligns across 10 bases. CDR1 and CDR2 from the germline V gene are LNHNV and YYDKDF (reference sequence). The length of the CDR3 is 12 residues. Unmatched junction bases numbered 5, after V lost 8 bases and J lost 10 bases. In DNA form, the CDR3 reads TGTGCCACCTCTAGCGGGAGATTGGAGCAGTTCTTC. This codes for CATSSGRLEQFF.